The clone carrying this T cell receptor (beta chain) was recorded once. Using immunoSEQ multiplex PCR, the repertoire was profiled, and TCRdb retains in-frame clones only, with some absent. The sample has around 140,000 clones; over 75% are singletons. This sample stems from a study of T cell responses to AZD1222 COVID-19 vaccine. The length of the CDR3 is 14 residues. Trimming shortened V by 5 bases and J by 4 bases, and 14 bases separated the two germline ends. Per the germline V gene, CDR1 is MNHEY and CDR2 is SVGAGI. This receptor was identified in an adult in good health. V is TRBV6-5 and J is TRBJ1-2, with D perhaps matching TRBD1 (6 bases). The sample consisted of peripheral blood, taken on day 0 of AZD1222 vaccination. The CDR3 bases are TGTGCCAGCAGTACATTTGGGGGCCTCTATGGCTACACCTTC. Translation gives CASSTFGGLYGYTF.